The text below deals with one T cell receptor beta chain. This CDR3 region has 14 residues. Germline V lookup: CDR1 SGHRS, CDR2 YFSETQ. With 2 bases clipped from V and 5 bases from J, the junction kept 6 bases outside the gene matches. Source study methods: Amplification with reference gene primers provided the estimates of nucleated cell counts. Using immunoSEQ multiplex PCR, the repertoire was profiled, and TCRdb retains in-frame clones only, with some absent. That table furnishes V, J and clone size, whereas the DNA furnished D and trimming. The sample holds some 83,000 clones, roughly 79% seen once. This entry is derived from a study of blood T cell repertoires in COVID-19.

The chain carries TRBV5-1 and TRBJ1-1; TRBD1 matches at 7 bases. The sample taken for sequencing was peripheral blood. This receptor was identified in a man older than 75 with acute or convalescent COVID-19. The CDR3 protein is CASSFSGGRTEAFF. CDR3 bases: TGCGCCAGCAGCTTTTCAGGGGGAAGAACTGAAGCTTTCTTT. Combining the CDR3 with reference TRBV5-1 and TRBJ1-1 gives the whole variable domain KAGVTQTPRYLIKTRGQQVTLSCSPISGHRSVSWYQQTPGQGLQFLFEYFSETQRNKGNFPGRFSGRQFSNSRSEMNVSTLELGDSALYLCASSFSGGRTEAFFGQGTRLTVV.